One and the same sample provided the 7 T cell receptor beta chains below, sequenced in a study of shared clonotypes between healthy human individuals. The data were produced by immunoSEQ multiplex PCR, yet TCRdb's version contains in-frame clones alone and is incomplete. The table lists some 470,000 clones, 75% to 85% of them singletons. The sequenced material came from PBMCs. The receptors were gathered from a woman aged 40-49 years in good health. Some clones in this sample may be carry-over from other donors' samples.

The chain is built from TRBV25-1 and TRBJ2-2; 13 bases line up with TRBD2. J gave up 6 bases and V 3 bases, and 7 bases lay outside the gene matches. The CDR3 covers 17 residues. Germline V lookup: CDR1 MGHDK, CDR2 SYGVNS. The DNA of the CDR3 is TGTGCCAGCAGTGACCTAGGGACTAGCGGGAAGGCCGGGGAGCTGTTTTTT. This codes for CASSDLGTSGKAGELFF.

This clone was detected only once. This chain links TRBV11-2 with TRBJ2-2, with D unresolved. Per germline, CDR1 SGHAT and CDR2 FQNNGV. Trimming cost V 1 base and J 5 bases, with 5 bases left between them. The CDR3 covers 13 residues. Here the CDR3 DNA reads TGTGCCAGCAGCTTAGCCGAAACCGGGGAGCTGTTTTTT. It translates to CASSLAETGELFF.

This clone occurred a few times. This rearrangement joins TRBV13 to TRBJ2-3; 13 bases line up with TRBD2. CDR1 is PRHDT and CDR2 is FYEKMQ in the germline V gene (reference sequence). The CDR3 extends over 15 amino acids. Trimming took 6 bases from V and 4 from J; bases not matched to a gene: 4. CDR3 nucleotides: TGTGCCAGCAGAACTAGCGGGAGGGCGCCAGATACGCAGTATTTT. It translates to CASRTSGRAPDTQYF. The entire variable domain, with the rest obtained from reference TRBV13 and TRBJ2-3, is as follows: AAGVIQSPRHLIKEKRETATLKCYPIPRHDTVYWYQQGPGQDPQFLISFYEKMQSDKGSIPDRFSAQQFSDYHSELNMSSLELGDSALYFCASRTSGRAPDTQYFGPGTRLTVL.

This clone has more than one count but fewer than ten. This likely came from a read error, as a far larger clone is one base away. The chain employs TRBV30 and TRBJ1-4, with D unresolved. Germline V gene sequence: CDR1 GTSNPN, CDR2 SVGIG (reference sequence). The length of the CDR3 is 13 residues. Trimming took off 0 bases at V and 8 bases at J, with 10 bases between the two ends. CDR3 sequence reads: CAWSVNSDEKLFF. The CDR3 DNA reads as TGTGCCTGGAGTGTAAACAGCGACGAAAAACTGTTTTTT. The complete variable domain, with remaining parts taken from reference TRBV30 and TRBJ1-4, reads SQTIHQWPATLVQPVGSPLSLECTVEGTSNPNLYWYRQAAGRGLQLLFYSVGIGQISSEVPQNLSASRPQDRQFILSSKKLLLSDSGFYLCAWSVNSDEKLFFGSGTQLSVL.

This clone has a handful of counts. This chain connects TRBV6-4 to TRBJ2-3, with TRBD2 matching over 13 bases. V gave up 4 bases and J gave up 4 bases; unmatched junction bases: 5. Germline V gene data show CDR1 as MRHNA and CDR2 as SNTAGT. This CDR3 contains 16 residues. CDR3 protein: CASSAEGLAGSDTQYF. The DNA for the CDR3 is TGTGCCAGCAGTGCGGAGGGACTAGCGGGATCAGATACGCAGTATTTT.

CDR3 bases: TGCGCCAGCAGAATGGTGGGACAACGAAACTATGGCTACACCTTC. Translation: CASRMVGQRNYGYTF. V and J are TRBV4-1 and TRBJ1-2, with D possibly matching TRBD1 (6 bases). The germline V gene encodes CDR1 MGHRA and CDR2 YSYEKL. The CDR3 loop spans 15 amino acids. Trimming left V 6 bases short and J 2 bases short, with 16 bases between.

The chain couples TRBV6-1 to TRBJ2-7; no reliable D call. The CDR3 sequence is 14 residues long. Germline CDR1 and CDR2: MNHNS and SASEGT. V was trimmed by 9 bases and J by 1 base, leaving 16 bases between them. DNA of the CDR3: TGTGCCAGTTATAGATGGGCGGAATCCTACGAGCAGTACTTC. Translated: CASYRWAESYEQYF.